This T cell receptor (beta chain) was identified during a study of blood T cell repertoires in COVID-19. In the study overall: Spain, Italy and the United States supplied samples that represented acute and convalescent COVID-19.

In the source study's methods: Reference gene primers were amplified, and this amplification served to estimate nucleated cell counts. TCRdb's table, derived via immunoSEQ multiplex PCR, lists solely in-frame clones and lacks some. V and J calls and clone size are as listed in that table; D and trimming were resolved from the DNA. Here the sample spans 150,000 or so clones, around 87% being singletons. Specimen: peripheral blood. This clonotype was sampled from an elderly man with acute or convalescent COVID-19.

The CDR3 region is CASTGGHRNTQYF. The CDR3 coding sequence is TGTGCCAGCACGGGGGGCCACCGTAATACGCAGTATTTT. V is TRBV28 and J is TRBJ2-3; a weak D match, TRBD2 (7 bases). In germline, CDR1 is MDHEN, CDR2 SYDVKM. The length of the CDR3 is 13 residues. Trimming cost V 7 bases and J 7 bases, with 15 bases left between them.